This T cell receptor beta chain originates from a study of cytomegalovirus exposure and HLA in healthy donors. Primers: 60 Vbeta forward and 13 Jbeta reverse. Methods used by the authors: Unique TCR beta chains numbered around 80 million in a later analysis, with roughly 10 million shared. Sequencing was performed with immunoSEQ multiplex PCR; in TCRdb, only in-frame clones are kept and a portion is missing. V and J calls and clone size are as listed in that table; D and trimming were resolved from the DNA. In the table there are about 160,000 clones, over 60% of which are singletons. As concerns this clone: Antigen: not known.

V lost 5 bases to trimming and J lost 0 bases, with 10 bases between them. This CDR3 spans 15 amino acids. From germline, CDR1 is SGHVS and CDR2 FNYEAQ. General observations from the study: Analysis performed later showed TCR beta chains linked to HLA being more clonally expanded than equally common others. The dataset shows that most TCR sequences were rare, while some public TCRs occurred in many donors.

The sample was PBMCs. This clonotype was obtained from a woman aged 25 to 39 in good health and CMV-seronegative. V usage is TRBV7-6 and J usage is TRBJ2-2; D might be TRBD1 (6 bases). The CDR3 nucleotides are TGTGCCAGCAGCCTCGGGACAACGAACACCGGGGAGCTGTTTTTT. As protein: CASSLGTTNTGELFF.